This T cell receptor beta chain comes out of a study of regulatory T cells in long-lasting Graves disease. To make TCR beta libraries, researchers used iRepertoire HTBI primers and Arm-PCR of CDR3 regions. MiXCR, run by TCRdb on the multiplex PCR reads, gives a single entry per CDR3 protein. Of roughly 500,000 distinct CDR3 sequences listed, 13% are singletons. In germline, CDR1 is MNHEY, CDR2 SMNVEV (reference sequence). The CDR3 extends over 13 amino acids. Trimming removed 2 bases from V and 5 bases from J, with 7 bases in between. This sample's time point: newly diagnosed GD, antithyroid drugs for less than 3 months. Following extraction of RNA from PBMCs, that RNA was used to make the TCR library. This clonotype was seen repeatedly, ten times or more. These data are also associated with another study on T cells in Graves' hyperthyroidism and ophthalmopathy. In that study: Using the HTBI primer set, a first-round RT-PCR was run on the TCR CDR3.

This chain connects TRBV27 to TRBJ2-1; D gene unclear. The sequence was collected from a man in his thirties or forties with Graves disease. Sequencing was performed on peripheral blood mononuclear cells (PBMCs), taken at new diagnosis, from a patient treated with antithyroid drugs. In nucleotides, the CDR3 is TGTGCCAGCAGTTTACCACCTCACAATGAGCAGTTCTTC. This encodes CASSLPPHNEQFF.